The clone carrying this T cell receptor beta chain showed up just a few times. Its matching antigen is unknown. TCRdb fed the 5' RACE reads into MiXCR, producing one record per CDR3 protein. The sample has just under 600,000 distinct CDR3 sequences; approximately 12% are singletons. The source of the sample is a study of T cells after yellow fever vaccination. The germline V gene encodes CDR1 SNHLY and CDR2 FYNNEI. The CDR3 spans 14 residues. Trimming removed 4 bases at V and 4 bases at J, with 13 bases between. Study-level findings and limits: Just a small share of clonotypes turned up in the CD4 compartment as well as the CD8 compartment. The secondary response was weaker, and its peak arrived faster, on day 5 versus 15.

Sequencing used PBMCs, obtained on the day of the yellow fever booster vaccination. V and J are TRBV2 and TRBJ1-1; TRBD1 is a possible D gene (6 bases). The sequence derives from a young man who received the YFV17D yellow fever vaccine. The CDR3 here is CASSGAKGGTEAFF. CDR3 sequence (DNA): TGTGCCAGCAGTGGGGCAAAAGGGGGCACTGAAGCTTTCTTT.